This T cell receptor beta chain was identified during a study of beta chain features in type 1 diabetes (dated by TCRdb to between 2018 and 2020). In terms of the full investigation: No differences in mean age, gender distribution, total cell number or subset yield were found between patients and healthy donors. A total of approximately 99,000,000 sorted cells were examined across all samples, and RNA yield correlated strongly with the number of cells per subset. In the study, recently diagnosed type 1 diabetes patients and matched healthy donors were compared on the TCRB repertoires of their sorted circulating CD4+ T cell subsets. Whereas all 30 or so donors provided naive and central memory subsets, regulatory and stem cell-like memory subsets were isolated from just 8 patients and roughly 8 healthy donors.

Overall study results and their limits: HLA sub-analyses involved small numbers of individuals, so any influence of HLA type on TCRB rearrangement remained unresolved. Fewer insertions and more nucleotide deletions at VDJ recombination sites were observed in patients with type 1 diabetes, implying thymic rearrangement abnormalities. Naive, central memory and regulatory TCRB repertoires appeared to be more similar among patients than among healthy donors. A moderate but significant shortening of TCRB CDR3 length was observed in type 1 diabetes patients in all four CD4+ subsets. Because cDNA rather than genomic DNA was sequenced, highly expressing activated cells could have been over-represented, although no difference in activation and CD3 levels was found between groups. PCR may preferentially amplify shorter templates, but because patient and control samples were amplified and corrected together, any resulting skew would affect both groups equally.

A single peripheral blood draw of about 116 mL on average was collected from each donor into heparinised tubes. Using a panel that included CD45RO, CCR7, CD25, CD127, CD95 and CD27, naive, central memory, regulatory and stem cell-like memory CD4+ T cells were sorted on a BD FACSAria II. Purity was above 98% for every sorted population. Right away, PBMCs were isolated by Lymphoprep density gradient centrifugation and were stained directly, with no culture step. Samples were stained and sorted in pairs, with one healthy donor and one patient per experiment, so that batch effects were minimized. The High Capacity cDNA Reverse Transcription Kit was used to reverse transcribe all of the isolated RNA, meaning that expressed TCRB transcripts were what got sequenced. Deep immunoSEQ sequencing was applied to naive, central memory and regulatory T cell samples, giving an average of around 3.4 million total reads per sample. Sorted cells were lysed in RLT buffer, and RNA was extracted using DNase-treated RNeasy Micro or Mini kits according to cell number. Each cell subset was processed on its own to prevent cross-contamination, while patient and healthy donor samples were processed together. The immunoSEQ multiplex PCR was used to amplify TCRB sequences from cDNA, yielding 87-bp fragments that span the CDR3 region. The amplicons were sequenced using the Illumina HiSeq platform. Per the source publication's procedure: PCR bias was computationally corrected using synthetic template baselines, reads within Hamming distance 2 were collapsed, and singletons that could not be merged were discarded. By aligning reads against IMGT, V, D and J genes, CDR3 length, and insertions or deletions at six rearrangement sites were assigned. Clonotype counts were normalized to sorted cell number within each subset before computing true diversity and Gini coefficients with the tcR R package. The overlap coefficient, calculated on TCRB nucleotide sequences, was used to quantify repertoire sharing. As a proxy for the pre-selection repertoire, out-of-frame TCRB sequences from naive cells were analyzed. TCRdb retrieved this table from immuneACCESS and kept in-frame rearrangements only. Not all clones are present; in checked studies, unresolved V genes account for under half, and no reason is known for the remainder. D and trimming come from the DNA, and the V and J calls and clone size come from that table. The sample yields 120,000 to 150,000 clones; less than 11% were counted once. Together, the top ten hold around 1.4% of the sample.

For this clone: The clone's antigen remains unknown. No qualities accompany the bases; no much larger clone lies one base away.

After removal of 3 bases from V and 7 bases from J, the junction retains 9 bases not matched to a gene. The germline V gene (reference sequence) yields SGHNT for CDR1 and YYREEE for CDR2. From cysteine to phenylalanine, the CDR3 is 14 amino acids long. Solely the CDR3 DNA is kept, with 42 bases framed from the first base. The specimen sequenced was naive CD4+ T cells from blood. Explained via the paper, the cell subset or site label denotes: true naive CD4+ T cells. This clonotype was sampled from a man in his late teens or twenties in good health. In this chain, TRBV5-4 is recombined with TRBJ1-2; 7 central nucleotides agree with TRBD1. CDR3 protein: CASSWDRNTGGYTF. The DNA sequence is as follows: TGTGCCAGCAGCTGGGACAGAAATACGGGTGGCTACACCTTC. The full variable domain, completed from the reference TRBV5-4 and TRBJ1-2 proteins outside the CDR3, reads ETGVTQSPTHLIKTRGQQVTLRCSSQSGHNTVSWYQQALGQGPQFIFQYYREEENGRGNFPPRFSGLQFPNYSSELNVNALELDDSALYLCASSWDRNTGGYTFGSGTRLTVV.